This TCR beta chain is drawn from a study of shared clonotypes between healthy human individuals. Study findings and constraints: A limitation of the genetic and exposure-history diversity represented arose from few donors.

Germline loops: CDR1 SGHDN, CDR2 FVKESK. CDR3 length equals 11 residues. Concerning this clone itself: The antigen is not known. Compared with germline, one end of the junction differs, possibly owing to a read error.

The quantity of DNA used in unsorted PBMC replicate PCRs was 250 to 350 ng, corresponding to tens of thousands of T cell genomes. Clones were sequenced by immunoSEQ multiplex PCR, and TCRdb holds only the in-frame ones, with some missing. The sample yields approximately 440,000 clones, 75% to 80% seen once. The sequencing sample was made of PBMCs. This TCR derives from a woman in her thirties or forties in good health. Some clones in this sample may be carry-over from other donors' samples. V and J are TRBV14 and TRBJ2-3; D perhaps matches TRBD2 (5 bases). DNA of the CDR3: TGTGCCAGCAGCCAAGGAGGGATTACCAGTTTT. Its protein is CASSQGGITSF.